Below are 15 T cell receptor beta chains sequenced from a single sample in a study of blood T cell repertoires in COVID-19. TCRdb keeps only in-frame clones here, not all; method: immunoSEQ multiplex PCR. The data show about 150,000 clones, around four fifths seen once. The sample was PBMCs or T cells enriched from blood (not recorded which). These receptors were collected from a woman in her forties or fifties who had recovered from COVID-19.

This chain joins TRBV7-2 and TRBJ1-2; 8 nucleotides match TRBD1. V lost 5 bases to trimming and J lost 2 bases; unmatched junction nucleotides: 1. CDR3 length: 13 amino acids. The V gene's germline CDR1 is SGHTA and CDR2 FQGNSA. The CDR3 coding sequence is TGTGCCAGCAGCAGGGACAGGAACTATGGCTACACCTTC. Translating gives CASSRDRNYGYTF.

This clone showed up just a few times. V usage is TRBV21-1 and J usage is TRBJ1-2; TRBD1, the table's D call, was not compared with the DNA. TRBV21-1 constitutes a pseudogene. This CDR3 spans 14 amino acids. As DNA, the CDR3 is TGTGCCAGCAGTGGGCAAGACAGGCTCTATGGCTACACCTTC. It yields the protein CASSGQDRLYGYTF.

The CDR3 coding sequence is TGTGCCAGCAGCTATCTTGCAGGGGTGAACACCGGGGAGCTGTTTTTT. This codes for CASSYLAGVNTGELFF. The gene calls are TRBV7-3 and TRBJ2-2; possibly TRBD1 for D (6 bases). The CDR3 totals 16 residues. V dropped 4 bases and J dropped 1 base, with 13 bases sitting between them. Germline values: CDR1 SGHTA, CDR2 FQGTGA.

V gene TRBV12-3 or TRBV12-4 combines with J gene TRBJ2-5; D may be TRBD1 (5 bases). The CDR3 consists of 13 residues. Trimming stripped 7 bases from V and 2 bases from J, with 11 bases between. As DNA, the CDR3 is TGTGCCAGCACCAGGACAATACAAGAGACCCAGTACTTC. Protein: CASTRTIQETQYF.

The chain uses TRBV9 and TRBJ1-1; D is unresolved. V was cut by 0 bases and J by 6 bases, with 9 bases left in between. CDR3 length equals 13 residues. CDR1 SGDLS and CDR2 YYNGEE come from the germline V gene. CDR3 in DNA: TGTGCCAGCAGCGTAGGATCACCAGCTGAAGCTTTCTTT. It specifies CASSVGSPAEAFF.

This chain uses TRBV7-2 with TRBJ2-1; D is perhaps TRBD2 (6 bases). The CDR3 is 13 residues long. V dropped 5 bases and J dropped 7 bases, with 12 bases sitting between them. Germline V lookup: CDR1 SGHTA, CDR2 FQGNSA. The CDR3 DNA follows: TGTGCCAGCAGCATCCGGGACTGGAATGAGCAGTTCTTC. Its protein is CASSIRDWNEQFF.

The chain joins TRBV9 to TRBJ1-2; D might be TRBD1 (6 bases). Looked up from germline, CDR1 is SGDLS and CDR2 is YYNGEE. Trimming took 3 bases from V and 2 from J, leaving 14 bases between them. The CDR3 extends over 15 amino acids. The CDR3 reads CASSGTGRGNYGYTF. In nucleotides, the CDR3 is TGTGCCAGCAGCGGTACAGGGAGAGGAAACTATGGCTACACCTTC.

V usage is TRBV7-8 and J usage is TRBJ1-2, with D tentatively TRBD1 (5 bases). Between the trimmed V and J ends, which lost 1 base and 2 bases, there was a span of 17 bases. This CDR3 has 17 residues. Germline values: CDR1 SGHVS, CDR2 FQNEAQ. The CDR3 DNA follows: TGTGCCAGCAGCTTAGGCTCCCCTCCGGCAGGGAACTATGGCTACACCTTC. Residues: CASSLGSPPAGNYGYTF.

The chain couples TRBV5-8 to TRBJ1-3; a weak D match, TRBD1 (5 bases). V lost 0 bases to trimming and J lost 4 bases, with 8 bases between them. There are 14 residues in the CDR3. CDR1 and CDR2 (germline): SGHTS, YDEGEE. The chain's CDR3 is CASSLARAGNTIYF. In DNA form, the CDR3 reads TGTGCCAGCAGCTTGGCCAGGGCCGGAAACACCATATATTTT.

The rearrangement joins TRBV19 to TRBJ1-2, with 9 nucleotides matching TRBD1. Germline CDR1 is LNHDA and CDR2 is SQIVND (reference sequence). This CDR3 spans 15 amino acids. The ends lost 6 bases at V and 0 bases at J; junction bases unmatched: 5. The CDR3 DNA reads TGTGCCAGTAGGAAGACAGGGGGGACTAACTATGGCTACACCTTC. Its protein is CASRKTGGTNYGYTF.

This sequence joins TRBV7-8 and TRBJ2-3; tentatively, D is TRBD2 (6 bases). Germline CDR1 reads SGHVS; CDR2 reads FQNEAQ. This CDR3 is built from 15 residues. The germline V and J ends were trimmed by 5 bases and 1 base, with 13 bases remaining between them. The CDR3 coding sequence is TGTGCCAGCAGCCCCGGATGGGGGGGCACAGATACGCAGTATTTT. This sequence encodes CASSPGWGGTDTQYF.

The table lists this clone with a count of one. The chain carries TRBV10-3 and TRBJ1-1, with 7 bases that match TRBD1. V shed 4 bases, J shed 1 base, and the junction held 3 bases outside the gene matches. Germline V gene sequence: CDR1 ENHRY, CDR2 SYGVKD. The CDR3 consists of 14 residues. The CDR3, as DNA: TGTGCCATCAGTGGGGGACAGTGGAACACTGAAGCTTTCTTT. Its translation: CAISGGQWNTEAFF.

The chain has TRBV6-5 and TRBJ1-1, with 7 bases fitting TRBD1. Germline assignment: CDR1 MNHEY and CDR2 SVGAGI. The CDR3 is made up of 14 amino acids. After removal of 7 bases from V and 2 bases from J, the junction contained 7 bases not matched to a gene. The CDR3 reads CASMGTVLNTEAFF. DNA for the CDR3: TGTGCCAGCATGGGGACAGTCTTAAACACTGAAGCTTTCTTT.

The rearrangement links TRBV10-3 to TRBJ1-3; no reliable D call. This CDR3 is built from 11 residues. Germline CDR1 ENHRY, CDR2 SYGVKD. The V gene lost 11 bases and the J gene lost 7 bases, with 12 bases spanning the gap. This CDR3 is CASRSGNTIYF. Written as DNA, the CDR3 is TGTGCCTCTCGGTCCGGGAACACCATATATTTT.

The chain links TRBV10-3 to TRBJ2-6; TRBD1 agrees at 8 bases. Germline V gives CDR1 ENHRY, CDR2 SYGVKD. With 3 bases clipped from V and 0 bases from J, the junction kept 7 bases outside the gene matches. The CDR3 contains 18 residues. Written as DNA, the CDR3 is TGTGCCATCAGTGACCCGGGACAGGCGAGCTCTGGGGCCAACGTCCTGACTTTC. Translation gives CAISDPGQASSGANVLTF.